These 18 T cell receptor beta chains originate from one sample sequenced in a study of blood T cell repertoires in COVID-19. Repertoires were generated with immunoSEQ multiplex PCR, while TCRdb's copy carries only in-frame clones and drops some. The sample includes 120,000 or so clones, roughly four fifths seen only once; the top ten take roughly 17%. The specimen sequenced was peripheral blood. The receptor source for this set is a woman aged 45-60 years with acute or convalescent COVID-19.

J is TRBJ2-3 and V is TRBV12-3 or TRBV12-4; no firm D call. The CDR3 sequence is 12 residues long. Trimming took 4 bases from V and 3 from J, leaving 5 bases between them. CDR3 DNA sequence: TGTGCCAGCAGTTCAGGAACAGATACGCAGTATTTT. It encodes CASSSGTDTQYF.

V and J are TRBV6-5 and TRBJ1-2; D possibly corresponds to TRBD1 (5 bases). V gave up 4 bases and J gave up 4 bases, with 10 bases separating them. CDR3 length: 13 residues. The germline gives CDR1 MNHEY, CDR2 SVGAGI. CDR3 nucleotide sequence: TGTGCCAGCAGTTTCGACAGCTTCTATGGCTACACCTTC. This codes for CASSFDSFYGYTF.

The V gene is TRBV3-1 (or the pseudogene TRBV3-2), the J gene TRBJ1-2; 8 nucleotides agree with TRBD1. From germline, CDR1 is LGHDT and CDR2 YNNKEL (reference sequence). Trimming cost V 3 bases and J 7 bases; bases outside gene matches: 7. CDR3 size: 14 residues. The CDR3 loop is CASSHADREGGYTF. As DNA, the CDR3 is TGTGCCAGCAGCCACGCGGACAGGGAGGGTGGCTACACCTTC.

The chain links TRBV5-6 to TRBJ1-1, with 7 bases fitting TRBD1. The CDR3 consists of 14 residues. Germline CDR1 SGHDT, CDR2 YYEEEE. J was trimmed by 0 bases and V by 4 bases; bases with no gene match: 3. The CDR3 protein is CASSGDRLNTEAFF. CDR3 DNA: TGTGCCAGCAGCGGGGACAGATTGAACACTGAAGCTTTCTTT. The full variable domain, completed using reference TRBV5-6 and TRBJ1-1, is DAGVTQSPTHLIKTRGQQVTLRCSPKSGHDTVSWYQQALGQGPQFIFQYYEEEERQRGNFPDRFSGHQFPNYSSELNVNALLLGDSALYLCASSGDRLNTEAFFGQGTRLTVV.

V gene TRBV3-1 (or the pseudogene TRBV3-2) combines with J gene TRBJ2-4; no clear D. Between the trimmed V and J ends, which lost 5 bases and 4 bases, there was a span of 9 bases. CDR1 LGHDT and CDR2 YNNKEL come from the germline V gene (reference sequence). There are 13 residues in the CDR3. For the CDR3, the DNA is TGTGCCAGCAGCTCCCCCCCGAAAAACATTCAGTACTTC. Its protein product is CASSSPPKNIQYF.

Comment on this clone: Other DNA sequences in this specimen translate into the identical CDR3. The chain links TRBV19 to TRBJ1-2, with 10 nucleotides matching TRBD1. Germline assignment: CDR1 LNHDA and CDR2 SQIVND (reference sequence). V lost 4 bases, J lost 8 bases, and 10 bases stayed unmatched. The CDR3 is made up of 15 amino acids. The CDR3, as DNA: TGTGCCAGTAGTAGGCGAACCGGGACAGGGGACGGCTACACCTTC. Protein product: CASSRRTGTGDGYTF.

The V and J genes are TRBV18 and TRBJ2-1; D gene unclear. Trimming cost V 4 bases and J 0 bases, with 10 bases left between them. Germline CDR1 and CDR2: KGHSH and LQKENI. This CDR3 has 15 amino acids. The CDR3 DNA sequence: TGTGCCAGCTCACAATCAGCTAGCTCCTACAATGAGCAGTTCTTC. This codes for CASSQSASSYNEQFF.

The CDR3 nucleotides read TGTGCCAGCAGCACCGGACATTTGAGCAATCAGCCCCAGCATTTT. Protein sequence: CASSTGHLSNQPQHF. The rearrangement links TRBV7-2 to TRBJ1-5; a weak D match, TRBD1 (5 bases). Trimming removed 5 bases at V and 1 base at J, with 12 bases between. From germline, CDR1 is SGHTA and CDR2 FQGNSA. CDR3 size: 15 residues. Full variable domain (remainder filled in from reference TRBV7-2 and TRBJ1-5): GAGVSQSPSNKVTEKGKDVELRCDPISGHTALYWYRQSLGQGLEFLIYFQGNSAPDKSGLPSDRFSAERTGGSVSTLTIQRTQQEDSAVYLCASSTGHLSNQPQHFGDGTRLSIL.

This chain uses TRBV5-1 with TRBJ1-1, with TRBD1 matching 7 bases. Per germline, CDR1 SGHRS and CDR2 YFSETQ. This CDR3 has 14 amino acids. V lost 0 bases, J lost 6 bases, and 5 bases stayed unmatched. The CDR3 loop is CASSLEGADSEAFF. The CDR3 DNA is TGCGCCAGCAGCTTGGAGGGGGCCGACTCTGAAGCTTTCTTT. The variable domain in full, with the rest retrieved from reference TRBV5-1 and TRBJ1-1, is KAGVTQTPRYLIKTRGQQVTLSCSPISGHRSVSWYQQTPGQGLQFLFEYFSETQRNKGNFPGRFSGRQFSNSRSEMNVSTLELGDSALYLCASSLEGADSEAFFGQGTRLTVV.

CDR3 protein: CASNTQILSYTF. For the CDR3, the DNA is TGTGCCAGTAACACCCAGATCTTGAGCTACACCTTC. The V call is TRBV19, the J call TRBJ1-2; D not resolved. Germline V gene data show CDR1 as LNHDA and CDR2 as SQIVND (reference sequence). There are 12 residues in the CDR3. V lost 7 bases to trimming and J lost 9 bases, with 15 bases between them.

V and J are TRBV7-8 and TRBJ2-1, with 9 bases aligning to TRBD2. The length of the CDR3 is 18 residues. Unmatched junction bases numbered 11, after V lost 5 bases and J lost 0 bases. Per the germline V gene, CDR1 is SGHVS and CDR2 is FQNEAQ. The chain's CDR3 is CASSTSGTSIHSYNEQFF. The CDR3 region has the DNA TGTGCCAGCAGCACTTCCGGGACTAGCATCCACTCCTACAATGAGCAGTTCTTC.

This sequence joins TRBV21-1 and TRBJ1-2; the table's D call, TRBD1, has no DNA check behind it. TRBV21-1 is labeled a pseudogene. CDR3 size: 14 residues. CDR3 in amino acids: CASSPPTGIRGYTF. In DNA form, the CDR3 reads TGTGCCAGCAGCCCTCCGACAGGGATTCGTGGCTACACCTTC.

The chain couples TRBV5-4 to TRBJ2-3, with 7 bases that match TRBD2. The CDR3 runs 15 residues. The germline V gene encodes CDR1 SGHNT and CDR2 YYREEE (reference sequence). After removal of 4 bases from V and 0 bases from J, the junction contained 5 bases not matched to a gene. The CDR3 nucleotides read TGTGCCAGCAGCCCTAGCGGTACTAGCACAGATACGCAGTATTTT. Translating gives CASSPSGTSTDTQYF.

V usage is TRBV29-1 and J usage is TRBJ1-1, with 9 bases lining up with TRBD1. This CDR3 spans 13 amino acids. The V gene end was trimmed by 7 bases and the J gene end by 4 bases; junction bases not matched to a gene: 7. Per germline, CDR1 SQVTM and CDR2 ANQGSEA. CDR3 protein: CSAGTGILTEAFF. In nucleotides, the CDR3 is TGCAGCGCCGGGACAGGGATTCTCACTGAAGCTTTCTTT.

The CDR3 nucleotides are TGTGCCACCAGCAGCCGGGACAGGGAGGTCGAGCAGTACTTC. Protein: CATSSRDREVEQYF. The rearrangement links TRBV15 to TRBJ2-7; 9 positions match TRBD1. CDR1 LNHNV and CDR2 YYDKDF come from the germline V gene (reference sequence). There are 14 residues in the CDR3. J was trimmed by 6 bases and V by 3 bases; bases with no gene match: 6.

This sequence joins TRBV5-1 and TRBJ1-1; perhaps TRBD1 as D (6 bases). CDR3 length equals 14 residues. CDR1 is SGHRS, CDR2 YFSETQ, per germline. The V end was cut by 5 bases, the J end by 1 base, with 12 bases between. The CDR3 region has the DNA TGCGCCAGCAGGCGAACAGGGAAGAACACTGAAGCTTTCTTT. Translation gives CASRRTGKNTEAFF.

The chain joins TRBV19 to TRBJ1-1, with a possible D match to TRBD1 (5 bases). The CDR3 has 14 residues. Between the trimmed V and J ends, which lost 6 bases and 4 bases, there was a span of 15 bases. Germline V lookup: CDR1 LNHDA, CDR2 SQIVND (reference sequence). Here the CDR3 reads CASSFGGVGTEAFF. CDR3 DNA sequence: TGTGCCAGTAGCTTCGGGGGAGTTGGCACTGAAGCTTTCTTT.

The chain recombines TRBV3-1 (or the pseudogene TRBV3-2) with TRBJ1-5; weak D call: TRBD1 (5 bases). CDR3 length equals 16 residues. V was pared by 0 bases and J by 3 bases, with 12 bases between. Germline loops: CDR1 LGHDT, CDR2 YNNKEL (reference sequence). CDR3 coding DNA: TGTGCCAGCAGCCAAGATTATGGGGGGTTCAATCAGCCCCAGCATTTT. Amino acids: CASSQDYGGFNQPQHF.